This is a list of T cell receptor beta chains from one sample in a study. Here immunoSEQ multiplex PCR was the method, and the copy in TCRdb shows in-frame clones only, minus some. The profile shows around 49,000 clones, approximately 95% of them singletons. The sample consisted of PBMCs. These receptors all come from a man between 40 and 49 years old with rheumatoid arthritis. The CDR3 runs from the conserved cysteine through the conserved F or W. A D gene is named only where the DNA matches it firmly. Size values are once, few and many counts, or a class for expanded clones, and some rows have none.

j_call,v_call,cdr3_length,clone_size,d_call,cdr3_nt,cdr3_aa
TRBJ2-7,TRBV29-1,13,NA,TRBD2,TGCAGCGTTGACTCGTCTAGCGGGGACGAGCAGTACTTC,CSVDSSSGDEQYF
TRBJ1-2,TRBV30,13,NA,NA,TGTGCCTGGACAGGACGTACTAACTATGGCTACACCTTC,CAWTGRTNYGYTF
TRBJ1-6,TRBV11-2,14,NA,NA,TGTGCCAGCAGCTTGGGGGGGTCTAATTCACCCCTCCACTTT,CASSLGGSNSPLHF
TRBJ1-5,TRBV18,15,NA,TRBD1,TGTGCCAGCTCACCGGGACAGGGAAGGGGACAGCCCCAGCATTTT,CASSPGQGRGQPQHF
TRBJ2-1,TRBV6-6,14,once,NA,TGTGCCAGCAGTTACCAGGGGGGATACAATGAGCAGTTCTTC,CASSYQGGYNEQFF
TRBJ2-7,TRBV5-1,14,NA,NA,TGCGCCAGCAGCTCATACAGGGACTCCTACGAGCAGTACTTC,CASSSYRDSYEQYF
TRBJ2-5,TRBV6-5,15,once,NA,TGTGCCAGCAGTTCCCGAACGGGGGTGCAAGAGACCCAGTACTTC,CASSSRTGVQETQYF
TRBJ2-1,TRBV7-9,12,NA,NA,TGTGCCAGCAGCTTAGACTACAATGAGCAGTTCTTC,CASSLDYNEQFF
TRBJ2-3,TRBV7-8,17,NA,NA,TGTGCCAGCAGCCTCGCGGAGAGGGCTGATAGCACAGATACGCAGTATTTT,CASSLAERADSTDTQYF
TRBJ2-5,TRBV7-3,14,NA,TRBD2,TGTGCCAGCAGCTTAAGCGGGGGCCAAGAGACCCAGTACTTC,CASSLSGGQETQYF
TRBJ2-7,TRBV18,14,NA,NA,TGTGCCAGCTCCCACGGGACTTTATCCTACGAGCAGTACTTC,CASSHGTLSYEQYF
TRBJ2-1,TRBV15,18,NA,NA,TGTGCCACCAGCAGAGTCGTAGGGCTTGGGTTGGCCTTCGATGAGCAGTTCTTC,CATSRVVGLGLAFDEQFF
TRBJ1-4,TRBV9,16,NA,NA,TGTGCCAGCAGCCCCGAGGGAGGGCCATCTAATGAAAAACTGTTTTTT,CASSPEGGPSNEKLFF
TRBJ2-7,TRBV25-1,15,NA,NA,TGTGCCAGCAGGAACTCCGGACAGAAAGCCTACGAGCAGTACTTC,CASRNSGQKAYEQYF
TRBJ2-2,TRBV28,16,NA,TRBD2,TGTGCCAGCAGTTCTTGGGGACTAGATGACACCGGGGAGCTGTTTTTT,CASSSWGLDDTGELFF
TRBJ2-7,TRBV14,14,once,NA,TGTGCCAGCAGGCCTGCCGGGGTCTCCTACGAGCAGTACTTC,CASRPAGVSYEQYF
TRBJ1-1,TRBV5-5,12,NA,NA,TGTGCCAGCAAGCGAGAGGGGGCTGAAGCTTTCTTT,CASKREGAEAFF
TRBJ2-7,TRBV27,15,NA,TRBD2,TGTGCCAGCAGTTTATACCCCGGGACTACCTACGAGCAGTACTTC,CASSLYPGTTYEQYF
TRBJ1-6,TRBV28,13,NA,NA,TGTGCCAGTTGGCCAGGGAGAGGTTCACCCCTCCACTTT,CASWPGRGSPLHF
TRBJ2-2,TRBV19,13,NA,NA,TGTGCCAGTAGTACGTCGAGCTCCGGGGAGCTGTTTTTT,CASSTSSSGELFF
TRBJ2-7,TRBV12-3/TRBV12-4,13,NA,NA,TGTGCCAGCAGTTTATTTGGGAACAGCGAGCAGTACTTC,CASSLFGNSEQYF
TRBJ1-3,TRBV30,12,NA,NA,TGTGCCTGGTCGCTAACAGGAAACACCATATATTTT,CAWSLTGNTIYF
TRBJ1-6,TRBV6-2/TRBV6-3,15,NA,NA,TGTGCCAGCAGTTACTCGCCAGGGTCCCACTCACCCCTCCACTTT,CASSYSPGSHSPLHF
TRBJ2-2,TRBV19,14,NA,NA,TGTGCCAGTACTCCCTTGGGGATGACCGGGGAGCTGTTTTTT,CASTPLGMTGELFF
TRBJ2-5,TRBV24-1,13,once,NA,TGTGCCACCAGCGAAGCCGGGAGAGAGACCCAGTACTTC,CATSEAGRETQYF
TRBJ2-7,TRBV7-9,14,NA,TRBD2,TGTGCCAGCAGCTTAAGTCTAGCGGGTTACGAGCAGTACTTC,CASSLSLAGYEQYF
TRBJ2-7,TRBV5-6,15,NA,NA,TGTGCCAGCAGCTTGGCTGGTCAAGCCTCCTACGAGCAGTACTTC,CASSLAGQASYEQYF
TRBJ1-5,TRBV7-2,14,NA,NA,TGTGCCAGCAGCTTAGTGGGGGCAGCGCAGCCCCAGCATTTT,CASSLVGAAQPQHF
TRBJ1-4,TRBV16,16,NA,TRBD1,TGTGCCAGCAGCCTACTGAGTGGGACAGCAAATGAAAAACTGTTTTTT,CASSLLSGTANEKLFF
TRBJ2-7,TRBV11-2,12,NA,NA,TGTGCCAGCAGCTTACAGGGTTACGAGCAGTACTTC,CASSLQGYEQYF
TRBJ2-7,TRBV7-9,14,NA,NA,TGTGCCAGCGGAGGCCTTATATCTCCCTACGAGCAGTACTTC,CASGGLISPYEQYF
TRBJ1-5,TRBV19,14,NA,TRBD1,TGTGCCAGCACCATCACAGGGGGAAATCAGCCCCAGCATTTT,CASTITGGNQPQHF
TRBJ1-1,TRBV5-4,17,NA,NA,TGTGCCAGCAGCTTGTACCAGGGCGGGGGGTTGGTCGCTGAAGCTTTCTTT,CASSLYQGGGLVAEAFF
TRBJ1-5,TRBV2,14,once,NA,TGTGCCAGCAGTCTTGGGCCCTGGAATCAGCCCCAGCATTTT,CASSLGPWNQPQHF
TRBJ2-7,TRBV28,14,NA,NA,TGTGCCAGCGCGGGACACCTCGTCTCCTACGAGCAGTACTTC,CASAGHLVSYEQYF
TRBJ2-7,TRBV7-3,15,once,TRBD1,TGTGCCAGCAGCGCCGACAGGGCACCGCGCTACGAGCAGTACTTC,CASSADRAPRYEQYF
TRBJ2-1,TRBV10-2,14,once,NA,TGCGCCAGCAGTGATAGTGGGGTGAGGGCTGAGCAGTTCTTC,CASSDSGVRAEQFF
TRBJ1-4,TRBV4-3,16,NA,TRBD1,TGCGCCAGCAGCCAAGGTACGGGACAGGGAAATGAAAAACTGTTTTTT,CASSQGTGQGNEKLFF
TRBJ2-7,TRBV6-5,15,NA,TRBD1,TGTGCCAGCAGTTACAGGGGGACAGGGGGCTCCGAGCAGTACTTC,CASSYRGTGGSEQYF
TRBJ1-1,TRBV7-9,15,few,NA,TGTGCCAGCAGCTACCGGACGGGTGGATTCACTGAAGCTTTCTTT,CASSYRTGGFTEAFF